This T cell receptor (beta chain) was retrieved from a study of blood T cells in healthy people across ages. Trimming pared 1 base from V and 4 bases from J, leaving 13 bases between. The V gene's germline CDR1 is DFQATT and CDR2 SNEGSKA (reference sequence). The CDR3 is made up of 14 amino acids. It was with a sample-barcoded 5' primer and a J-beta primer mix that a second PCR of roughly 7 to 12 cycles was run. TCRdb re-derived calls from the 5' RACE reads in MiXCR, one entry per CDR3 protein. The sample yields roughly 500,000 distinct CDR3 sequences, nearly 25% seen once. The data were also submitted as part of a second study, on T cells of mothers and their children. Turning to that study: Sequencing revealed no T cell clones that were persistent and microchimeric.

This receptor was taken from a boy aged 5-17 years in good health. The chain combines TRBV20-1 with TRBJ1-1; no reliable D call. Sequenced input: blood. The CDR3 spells CSARGVGMGTEAFF. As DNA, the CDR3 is TGCAGTGCTAGAGGGGTTGGGATGGGCACTGAAGCTTTCTTT.